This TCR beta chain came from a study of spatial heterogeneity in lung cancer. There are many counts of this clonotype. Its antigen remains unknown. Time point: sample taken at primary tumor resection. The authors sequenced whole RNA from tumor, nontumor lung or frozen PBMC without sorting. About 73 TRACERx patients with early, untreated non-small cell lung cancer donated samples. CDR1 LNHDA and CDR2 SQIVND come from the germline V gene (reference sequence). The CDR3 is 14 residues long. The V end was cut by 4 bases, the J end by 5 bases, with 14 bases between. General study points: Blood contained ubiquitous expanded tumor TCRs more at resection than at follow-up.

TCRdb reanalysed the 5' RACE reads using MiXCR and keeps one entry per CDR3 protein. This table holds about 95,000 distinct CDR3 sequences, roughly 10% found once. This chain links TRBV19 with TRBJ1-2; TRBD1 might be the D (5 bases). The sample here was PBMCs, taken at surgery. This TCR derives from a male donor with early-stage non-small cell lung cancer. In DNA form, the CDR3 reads TGTGCCAGTAGTAGCGGGACGGGACTGTATGGCTACACCTTC. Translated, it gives CASSSGTGLYGYTF.